The clone carrying this T cell receptor (beta chain) was found a few times. Data came from immunoSEQ multiplex PCR; TCRdb stores just in-frame clones and leaves some out. This table holds 100,000 to 150,000 clones, about 90% found once. The entry originates in a study of control samples from healthy donors and cancer patients. The CDR3 totals 17 residues. V lost 4 bases and J lost 5; bases outside the gene matches: 7. Germline CDR1 and CDR2: MNHEY and SVGEGT. The receptor was isolated from a man aged 18 to 30 in good health. Sequenced material: blood. The rearrangement links TRBV6-2 or TRBV6-3 to TRBJ2-5, with 16 bases aligning to TRBD2. CDR3: CASSSLGLAGGSETQYF. In DNA form, the CDR3 reads TGTGCCAGCAGTTCCCTGGGACTAGCGGGAGGGTCGGAGACCCAGTACTTC.